This entry describes one T cell receptor (beta chain). What it recognizes is unknown. Construction of the TCR beta libraries employed iRepertoire HTBI primers in conjunction with Arm-PCR of CDR3 regions. As processed by the authors: Throughout the samples, researchers identified around 65 TRBV and around 15 TRBJ segments. TCRdb used MiXCR to reprocess the multiplex PCR reads, holding one entry per CDR3 protein. The V and J calls shown here were made by TCRdb, not taken from the authors' results. The profile shows approximately 230,000 distinct CDR3 sequences, approximately 20% of them singletons. As to time point: newly diagnosed GD, antithyroid drugs for less than 3 months. RNA isolated from PBMCs was used to make the TCR library. American Thyroid Association guidelines were used to diagnose Graves' disease. Staff took approximately 10 milliliters of peripheral blood and put it into EDTA tubes. CDR1 is SNHLY, CDR2 FYNNEI, per germline. This CDR3 is 14 amino acids long. V shed 7 bases and J 1 base; nucleotides not matched to a gene: 5.

This sample was taken from a study of regulatory T cells in long-lasting Graves disease. Findings and caveats of the study: There were preferences for TRBV28, TRBJ1-2 and TRBJ2-5 in persistent disease.

This chain links TRBV2 with TRBJ2-5; 8 bases match TRBD1. The sequencing here drew on peripheral blood mononuclear cells (PBMCs), taken at new diagnosis, from a patient treated with antithyroid drugs. The sequence was obtained from a female donor with Graves disease. CDR3 DNA sequence: TGTGCCAGCACCCGGGACAGGAGCCAAGAGACCCAGTACTTC. This encodes CASTRDRSQETQYF.